This T cell receptor beta chain was identified during a study of CD8 T cells in ankylosing spondylitis. Making the TCR beta libraries involved quantitative 5'-RACE with molecular barcodes. Each CDR3 protein gets one entry after TCRdb re-called the 5' RACE reads with MiXCR. The data hold a few hundred thousand distinct CDR3 sequences, with roughly 8% observed a single time. General study findings and limits: A TCR beta motif of about 8 highly homologous variants seemed to mark ankylosing spondylitis blood.

Worth noting for this clonotype: The antigen is not known.

Per the germline V gene, CDR1 is MNHEY and CDR2 is SVGAGI. V lost 2 bases and J 2 bases, leaving 10 bases between the germline ends. This CDR3 spans 15 amino acids. Source material: blood, either unsorted or a sorted T cell fraction (not recorded which). This clonotype was obtained from a male donor with ankylosing spondylitis. V gene TRBV6-5 combines with J gene TRBJ1-5, with TRBD1 as a possible D gene (5 bases). The CDR3 sequence is CASSYIQEGNQPQHF. As DNA, the CDR3 is TGTGCCAGCAGTTACATACAGGAGGGCAATCAGCCCCAGCATTTT.